The clone carrying this T cell receptor beta chain was detected only a few times. Its antigen is currently unknown. Regarding treatment: approximately nine-day PBMC culture with coronavirus spike peptide pools or control peptides (ViraFEST assay). Two million PBMCs went into each well for culture with about 10 IU/ml IL-2 and 10 ug/ml peptide pools. Negative selection recovered the CD4+ T cells once they had spent around ten days in culture. The entry originates in a study of vaccination and CD4 T cells after COVID-19. The Oncomine TCR Beta short-read assay was applied to DNA of cultured CD4+ T cells. One entry per CDR3 protein, called by TCRdb with MiXCR from the PCR reads. The sample yields fewer than 15,000 distinct CDR3 sequences, roughly 37% seen once. Study-level findings and limits: A median approximately 86% of convalescent patients' SARS-CoV-2-reactive clones emerged only after vaccination. Apart from involving relatively few convalescent patients, the work omitted early post-infection timepoints.

Trimming left V 7 bases short and J 0 bases short, with 10 bases between. From germline, CDR1 is MNHEY and CDR2 SVGEGT. There are 13 residues in the CDR3. The source is a human donor who had recovered from COVID-19. V gene TRBV6-2 or TRBV6-3 combines with J gene TRBJ2-7, with D unresolved. Sequences were obtained from CD4+ T cells from blood, cultured in vitro. The CDR3 sequence is CASNSANSYEQYF. The CDR3 DNA reads as TGTGCCAGCAATTCCGCTAACTCCTACGAGCAGTACTTC.